This TCR beta chain was identified in a study of blood T cells in healthy people across ages. Study-wide findings and caveats: When one million T cells were used, diversity estimates were thought to be underestimates. TCR beta diversity per million T cells fell roughly linearly with age.

The use of a sample-barcoded 5' primer and a J-beta primer mix characterized a second PCR of about 7 to 12 cycles. TCRdb reprocessed the 5' RACE reads with MiXCR, giving one entry per CDR3 protein. The table records about 380,000 distinct CDR3 sequences, 45% to 60% of them present only once. About this clonotype itself: No antigen is known for it.

CDR3 size: 15 residues. The germline V gene has CDR1 DFQATT and CDR2 SNEGSKA (reference sequence). V shed 0 bases and J shed 3 bases, with 12 bases lying between them. The sequenced material came from blood. This sequence was found in a man between 60 and 70 years old in good health. This chain connects TRBV20-1 to TRBJ2-1; the D gene is possibly TRBD2 (6 bases). The CDR3 region has the DNA TGCAGTGCTAGAGATCTAGCGCTACGCTACAATGAGCAGTTCTTC. It specifies CSARDLALRYNEQFF.